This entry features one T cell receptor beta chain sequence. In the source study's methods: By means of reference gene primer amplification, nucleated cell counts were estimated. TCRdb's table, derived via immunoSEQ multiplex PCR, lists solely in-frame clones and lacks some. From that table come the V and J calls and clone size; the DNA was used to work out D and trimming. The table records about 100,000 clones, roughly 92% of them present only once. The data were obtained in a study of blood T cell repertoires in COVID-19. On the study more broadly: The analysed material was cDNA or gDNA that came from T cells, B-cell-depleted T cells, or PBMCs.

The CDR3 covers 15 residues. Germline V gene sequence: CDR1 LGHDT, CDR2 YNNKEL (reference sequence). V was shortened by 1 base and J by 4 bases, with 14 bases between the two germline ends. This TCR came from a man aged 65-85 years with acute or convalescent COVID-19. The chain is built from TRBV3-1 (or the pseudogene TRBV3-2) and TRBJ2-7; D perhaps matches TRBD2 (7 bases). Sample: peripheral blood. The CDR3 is CASSQGGGRGYEQYF. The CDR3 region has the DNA TGTGCCAGCAGCCAAGGAGGGGGGAGGGGTTACGAGCAGTACTTC.